This T cell receptor (beta chain) stems from a study of blood T cell repertoires in COVID-19. Overall study: The United States, Italy and Spain supplied acute and convalescent COVID-19 samples.

J was trimmed by 11 bases and V by 1 base; bases with no gene match: 12. The CDR3 is 15 residues long. The germline V gene has CDR1 WNHNN and CDR2 SYGVQD (reference sequence). Study processing details: Using reference gene primer amplification, nucleated cell counts were estimated. Data came from immunoSEQ multiplex PCR; TCRdb stores just in-frame clones and leaves some out. V and J calls and clone size are as listed in that table; D and trimming were resolved from the DNA. The sample holds under 300,000 clones, more than 85% seen once. The participants were between roughly 18 and 100 years old and came from about two dozen US areas. Cohort placement rested on clinical history that participants reported themselves.

The TCR originated in a woman in her forties or fifties who had recovered from COVID-19. Input material: PBMCs or T cells enriched from blood (not recorded which). V and J are TRBV10-1 and TRBJ2-7; 9 nucleotides line up with TRBD2. The CDR3 DNA sequence: TGCGCCAGCAGTGAGTTCTGCGGGAGGGCCGTCTCTGAGTACTTC. This translates into CASSEFCGRAVSEYF.